The clone carrying this TCR beta chain is labeled as medium-sized (0.01 to 0.1%). The antigen is undetermined. The entry originates in a study of T cell repertoires in aging, cancer and after chemotherapy. Study details: Healthy donor repertoires were recorded over several months to years and showed clear clonal overlap.

V gave up 6 bases and J gave up 8 bases, with 16 bases separating them. CDR3 length: 13 residues. CDR1 MNHEY and CDR2 SVGEGT come from the germline V gene. Study conclusions and caveats: Untreated cancer patients had significantly lower blood TCR diversity than age-matched healthy donors. In healthy donors, age-related TCR diversity loss mainly reflected lost richness. Median generation probability rose over the chemotherapy interval in each cancer cohort, suggesting rebound thymic output.

A mixed TRB-A/B primer pool amplified rearranged TRB by multiplex touch-down PCR. TCRdb re-called the multiplex PCR reads with MiXCR, one entry per CDR3 protein. The table shows about 2,500 distinct CDR3 sequences, with approximately 24% occurring only once. The template was genomic DNA from peripheral blood, not RNA. The sequence was obtained from a human donor in good health. Sequenced: blood. The chain has TRBV6-2 or TRBV6-3 and TRBJ1-2; tentative D call: TRBD1 (6 bases). CDR3 nucleotide sequence: TGTGCCAGCAGCTACGAGGGCAGGGGCGGCTACACCTTC. This sequence encodes CASSYEGRGGYTF.